Listed here are 28 T cell receptor beta chains from one sample, sequenced in a study of T cell responses to AZD1222 COVID-19 vaccine (dated by TCRdb to 2020 to 2023). Library method: the immunoSEQ multiplex PCR assay. Entries here come from immuneACCESS through TCRdb and include only in-frame sequences with V and J called. Some clones fail to appear in such tables; in the studies checked, an unresolved V gene covers under half of the shortfall, and the cause of the remainder is unknown. The table for this sample lists around 110,000 clones; roughly 87% of them were counted only once. Around 4.3% of the sample is taken by the ten largest. The time point label corresponds to: baseline before first vaccination. The specimen was peripheral blood, collected on day 0 of AZD1222 vaccination. These receptor sequences come from an adult in good health.

V and J are TRBV29-1 and TRBJ1-2; 7 bases fit TRBD1. V was pared by 3 bases and J by 4 bases, with 8 bases of the junction left unmatched. This CDR3 is 14 amino acids long. Germline V gene lookup returns CDR1 SQVTM and CDR2 ANQGSEA. The chain's CDR3 is CSVEGTEMRYGYTF. The CDR3, as DNA: TGCAGCGTTGAGGGGACAGAGATGCGCTATGGCTACACCTTC.

The chain carries TRBV5-4 and TRBJ2-1, with TRBD2 identical over 7 bases. The V and J ends lost 3 bases and 8 bases, in that order; junction bases with no gene match: 8. The germline gives CDR1 SGHNT, CDR2 YYREEE (reference sequence). The CDR3 has 14 residues. The CDR3 region is CASSSGGGTHEQFF. The CDR3 DNA reads TGTGCCAGCAGCTCTGGGGGGGGAACCCATGAGCAGTTCTTC.

This rearrangement joins TRBV9 to TRBJ2-1; 10 nucleotides agree with TRBD2. The V gene end was trimmed by 4 bases and the J gene end by 8 bases; junction bases not matched to a gene: 6. The germline V gene encodes CDR1 SGDLS and CDR2 YYNGEE. The CDR3 contains 14 residues. Here the CDR3 DNA reads TGTGCCAGCAGCTTAACCGGGACTAGCGATGAGCAGTTCTTC. It translates to CASSLTGTSDEQFF.

The chain links TRBV7-9 to TRBJ1-2; maybe TRBD1 (6 bases). The V end was cut by 4 bases, the J end by 7 bases, with 16 bases between. Germline lookup yields CDR1 SEHNR and CDR2 FQNEAQ (reference sequence). The length of the CDR3 is 14 residues. CDR3 in DNA: TGTGCCAGCAGCTCAGTCACAGGGAAAGGTGGCTACACCTTC. Amino acid sequence: CASSSVTGKGGYTF.

This sequence joins TRBV7-9 and TRBJ1-1; no reliable D call. Trimming shortened V by 2 bases and J by 1 base, and 2 bases separated the two germline ends. The germline gives CDR1 SEHNR, CDR2 FQNEAQ (reference sequence). The CDR3 consists of 12 residues. The CDR3 protein is CASSLKNTEAFF. The CDR3 DNA reads as TGTGCCAGCAGCTTAAAGAACACTGAAGCTTTCTTT.

The chain couples TRBV9 to TRBJ2-1, with 11 nucleotides matching TRBD2. The CDR3 is made up of 14 amino acids. Germline CDR1 is SGDLS and CDR2 is YYNGEE. V lost 0 bases to trimming and J lost 9 bases; unmatched junction nucleotides: 2. The CDR3 reads CASSVGLAGGEQFF. The DNA for the CDR3 is TGTGCCAGCAGCGTAGGGCTAGCGGGAGGTGAGCAGTTCTTC. The full variable domain, in which reference TRBV9 and TRBJ2-1 provide the parts outside the CDR3, is DSGVTQTPKHLITATGQRVTLRCSPRSGDLSVYWYQQSLDQGLQFLIQYYNGEERAKGNILERFSAQQFPDLHSELNLSSLELGDSALYFCASSVGLAGGEQFFGPGTRLTVL.

The V and J genes are TRBV7-9 and TRBJ2-2; D uncertain. Looked up from germline, CDR1 is SEHNR and CDR2 is FQNEAQ (reference sequence). Trimming removed 1 base at V and 7 bases at J, with 13 bases between. This CDR3 has 15 residues. The CDR3 spells CASSLGWASNGELFF. CDR3 DNA sequence: TGTGCCAGCAGCTTAGGGTGGGCCAGCAACGGGGAGCTGTTTTTT.

The chain joins TRBV6-2 or TRBV6-3 to TRBJ1-2; no reliable D call. CDR1 and CDR2 (germline): MNHEY, SVGEGT. The V end lost 4 bases, the J end lost 0 bases, and 9 bases lay between the germline ends. This CDR3 region has 14 residues. CDR3 in DNA: TGTGCCAGCAGTTTTTGGGATCCTAACTATGGCTACACCTTC. It is translated as CASSFWDPNYGYTF.

The chain employs TRBV27 and TRBJ1-2; 8 bases are a match to TRBD1. With 5 bases clipped from V and 4 bases from J, the junction kept 9 bases outside the gene matches. There are 15 residues in the CDR3. Germline V lookup: CDR1 MNHEY, CDR2 SMNVEV (reference sequence). The CDR3 loop is CASSKTRQGSYGYTF. CDR3 sequence (DNA): TGTGCCAGCAGTAAGACTAGACAGGGGAGCTATGGCTACACCTTC.

V and J are TRBV4-1 and TRBJ1-5; 10 bases match TRBD1. V shed 1 base and J 7 bases; nucleotides not matched to a gene: 4. CDR1 and CDR2 (germline): MGHRA, YSYEKL. The CDR3 runs to 15 residues. Here the CDR3 DNA reads TGCGCCAGCAGCCAAGGGACAGGGGGTTGGCAGCCCCAGCATTTT. As protein: CASSQGTGGWQPQHF.

V usage is TRBV7-8 and J usage is TRBJ1-3, with D unclear. CDR3 size: 15 residues. Germline V gives CDR1 SGHVS, CDR2 FQNEAQ. V was cut by 5 bases and J by 0 bases, with 11 bases left in between. The CDR3 sequence: CASSPQRISGNTIYF. For the CDR3, the DNA is TGTGCCAGCAGCCCTCAAAGGATCTCTGGAAACACCATATATTTT. The whole variable domain, filled in from reference TRBV7-8 and TRBJ1-3, reads GAGVSQSPRYKVAKRGQDVALRCDPISGHVSLFWYQQALGQGPEFLTYFQNEAQLDKSGLPSDRFFAERPEGSVSTLKIQRTQQEDSAVYLCASSPQRISGNTIYFGEGSWLTVV.

The chain combines TRBV5-6 with TRBJ1-2; possible D gene TRBD1, 5 bases. This CDR3 contains 13 residues. Germline values: CDR1 SGHDT, CDR2 YYEEEE. Deletions cut 1 base from V and 2 bases from J, with 6 bases between. The DNA of the CDR3 is TGTGCCAGCAGCTTGCGGGGGAACTATGGCTACACCTTC. The encoded protein is CASSLRGNYGYTF.

The rearrangement uses TRBV2 and TRBJ1-2, with 7 bases aligning to TRBD1. Germline V lookup: CDR1 SNHLY, CDR2 FYNNEI. The V segment lost 7 bases and the J segment 3 bases; nucleotides outside the gene matches: 11. CDR3 length: 15 residues. CDR3 loop: CASTFVRDRDYGYTF. DNA for the CDR3: TGTGCCAGCACTTTTGTCCGCGACAGGGACTATGGCTACACCTTC. Supplemented by reference TRBV2 and TRBJ1-2, the full variable domain reads EPEVTQTPSHQVTQMGQEVILRCVPISNHLYFYWYRQILGQKVEFLVSFYNNEISEKSEIFDDQFSVERPDGSNFTLKIRSTKLEDSAMYFCASTFVRDRDYGYTFGSGTRLTVV.

About this clone itself: Relative to the germline gene, one junction end is altered; a read error may explain this. This rearrangement joins TRBV18 to TRBJ2-3, with a weak D call TRBD1 (5 bases). This CDR3 is built from 15 residues. CDR1 is KGHSH, CDR2 LQKENI, per germline. The CDR3 here is CASSPWVVATDSQYF. In DNA form, the CDR3 reads TGTGCCAGCTCACCTTGGGTGGTGGCGACAGATTCGCAGTATTTT.

The V and J genes are TRBV5-6 and TRBJ2-5; 7 bases align to TRBD1. The CDR3 is made up of 12 amino acids. CDR1 and CDR2 from the germline V gene are SGHDT and YYEEEE. The trim removed 7 bases at V and 1 base at J, leaving 1 base unmatched. The chain's CDR3 is CASGDSQETQYF. In nucleotides, the CDR3 is TGTGCCAGCGGGGACAGCCAAGAGACCCAGTACTTC.

The rearrangement links TRBV15 to TRBJ2-2; TRBD2 aligns across 13 bases. Germline-derived CDR1 and CDR2 are LNHNV and YYDKDF (reference sequence). The CDR3 has 17 residues. After removal of 2 bases from V and 9 bases from J, the junction contained 9 bases not matched to a gene. The DNA of the CDR3 is TGTGCCACCAGCAGATTGGGACTAGCGGGAACACCGAGGGAGCTGTTTTTT. It translates to CATSRLGLAGTPRELFF.

This clone was seen more than once but under ten times. The chain recombines TRBV6-2 or TRBV6-3 with TRBJ2-1; 10 nucleotides agree with TRBD1. Per the germline V gene, CDR1 is MNHEY and CDR2 is SVGEGT. The CDR3 is 16 amino acids. Losses at the gene ends were 0 bases for V and 8 bases for J; bases not matched to a gene: 7. CDR3 in DNA: TGTGCCAGCAGTTACTCGCCGGGACAGGGGTCAGATGAGCAGTTCTTC. This encodes CASSYSPGQGSDEQFF.

The rearrangement links TRBV18 to TRBJ1-1, with unresolved D. V was cut by 2 bases and J by 5 bases, with 21 bases left in between. This CDR3 has 17 residues. Germline V gene data show CDR1 as KGHSH and CDR2 as LQKENI. The CDR3 here is CASSPIEITGGRTEAFF. The CDR3 DNA follows: TGTGCCAGCTCACCAATCGAGATAACGGGAGGGAGGACTGAAGCTTTCTTT.

V usage is TRBV2 and J usage is TRBJ2-1; no clear D gene. The CDR3 has 14 amino acids. Trimming took 3 bases from V and 7 from J, leaving 13 bases between them. Germline CDR1 is SNHLY and CDR2 is FYNNEI. Here the CDR3 reads CASSEAEVRNEQFF. The CDR3 nucleotides are TGTGCCAGCAGTGAGGCGGAAGTTCGAAATGAGCAGTTCTTC.

V is TRBV6-6 and J is TRBJ1-2; perhaps TRBD1 as D (5 bases). Germline lookup yields CDR1 MNHNY and CDR2 SVGAGI (reference sequence). This CDR3 is 14 amino acids long. V was pared by 5 bases and J by 6 bases, with 16 bases between. The CDR3 DNA sequence: TGTGCCAGCAGTATCGACAGTGGATCTGATGGCTACACCTTC. Amino acids: CASSIDSGSDGYTF.

The rearrangement links TRBV19 to TRBJ1-5; no definite D call. V was pared by 0 bases and J by 5 bases, with 8 bases between. This CDR3 spans 14 amino acids. Germline V gene sequence: CDR1 LNHDA, CDR2 SQIVND (reference sequence). CDR3 sequence (DNA): TGTGCCAGTAGTATAGATCGGTTTGATCAGCCCCAGCATTTT. Translation gives CASSIDRFDQPQHF.

This clone was counted only a few times. The V and J genes are TRBV4-1 and TRBJ1-3, with unresolved D. The CDR3 sequence is 14 residues long. Trimming pared 0 bases from V and 4 bases from J, leaving 7 bases between. From germline, CDR1 is MGHRA and CDR2 YSYEKL. The CDR3 nucleotides read TGCGCCAGCAGCCAAGAAGGAACGGGAAACACCATATATTTT. Its translation: CASSQEGTGNTIYF.

The CDR3 DNA reads TGTGCCAGTAGTATAGATACAAGAGTTAACTCCTACAATGAGCAGTTCTTC. Protein product: CASSIDTRVNSYNEQFF. The chain links TRBV19 to TRBJ2-1, with unresolved D. V lost 0 bases and J 0 bases, leaving 12 bases between the germline ends. Germline V gene sequence: CDR1 LNHDA, CDR2 SQIVND (reference sequence). This CDR3 region has 17 residues.

V usage is TRBV3-1 (or the pseudogene TRBV3-2) and J usage is TRBJ1-6; D perhaps matches TRBD1 (6 bases). The V gene lost 3 bases and the J gene lost 6 bases, with 18 bases spanning the gap. This CDR3 is 17 amino acids long. The V gene's germline CDR1 is LGHDT and CDR2 YNNKEL (reference sequence). The CDR3 bases are TGTGCCAGCAGCCAGGCCGCCTCGGGGGGCCGTAATTCACCCCTCCACTTT. Its protein is CASSQAASGGRNSPLHF.

The chain uses TRBV7-3 and TRBJ2-4, with no clear D. Trimming left V 7 bases short and J 3 bases short, with 13 bases between. CDR1 and CDR2 from the germline V gene are SGHTA and FQGTGA. The CDR3 runs 14 residues. The CDR3 here is CASTIRRFKNIQYF. The CDR3 DNA sequence: TGTGCCAGCACGATTCGGCGGTTCAAAAACATTCAGTACTTC.

The chain recombines TRBV4-1 with TRBJ1-1; D unclear. V gave up 1 base and J gave up 0 bases, with 21 bases separating them. The CDR3 consists of 19 residues. Germline CDR1 is MGHRA and CDR2 is YSYEKL. CDR3 in DNA: TGCGCCAGCAGCCAAGGCATTGCAGTAAGAACCCCAATGAACACTGAAGCTTTCTTT. This sequence encodes CASSQGIAVRTPMNTEAFF.

The chain recombines TRBV10-3 with TRBJ2-7, with 13 bases matching TRBD2. In germline, CDR1 is ENHRY, CDR2 SYGVKD. The CDR3 runs to 15 residues. V gave up 6 bases and J gave up 4 bases; unmatched junction bases: 6. The CDR3 DNA reads as TGTGCCATCAGCGGAACTAGCGGGGGGGTATACGAGCAGTACTTC. Translation gives CAISGTSGGVYEQYF.

V and J are TRBV18 and TRBJ1-3; no reliable D call. Germline CDR1 reads KGHSH; CDR2 reads LQKENI. The V end was cut by 3 bases, the J end by 0 bases, with 12 bases between. The CDR3 runs to 16 residues. Here the CDR3 reads CASSPTLTFSGNTIYF. CDR3 DNA sequence: TGTGCCAGCTCACCTACGTTGACGTTCTCTGGAAACACCATATATTTT. Combining the CDR3 with reference TRBV18 and TRBJ1-3 gives the whole variable domain NAGVMQNPRHLVRRRGQEARLRCSPMKGHSHVYWYRQLPEEGLKFMVYLQKENIIDESGMPKERFSAEFPKEGPSILRIQQVVRGDSAAYFCASSPTLTFSGNTIYFGEGSWLTVV.